Listed below are T cell receptor beta chains from one sample, sequenced in a study of blood T cell repertoires in COVID-19. Clones were sequenced by immunoSEQ multiplex PCR, and TCRdb holds only the in-frame ones, with some missing. The table has about 400,000 clones, 70% to 90% seen once; the top ten hold approximately 2%. The source material was PBMCs or T cells enriched from blood (not recorded which). The source of these receptors is a woman aged 18-30 years with acute COVID-19. Each CDR3 is given without its conserved first and last residue.

13 | TRBV5-4 | ASSSALSSYNEQF
12 | TRBV4-3 | ASSQGTENQPQH
12 | TRBV19 | ASSIPGLGNTIY
17 | TRBV3-1/TRBV3-2 | ASSQSTGTSGGATYEQY
12 | TRBV10-3 | AITTGPREGEAF
14 | TRBV5-1 | ASSLAGSSYNSPLH
12 | TRBV11-2 | ASSLDLMRWPQH
14 | TRBV5-4 | ASSRGQGALGNTIY
12 | TRBV6-5 | ASRPLRGNEKLF
12 | TRBV2 | AIGPAGLADTQY
16 | TRBV29-1 | SVEGGPRLAGVRNEQF
12 | TRBV27 | ASSLSSGVETQY
15 | TRBV13 | ASSLQLTSGETDTQY
16 | TRBV7-9 | ASSKPGQGAGINQPQH
9 | TRBV20-1 | SAHRLNEQF
11 | TRBV11-3 | ASSLDGEDEQF
13 | TRBV9 | ASSVAGQGSTEAF
12 | TRBV7-2 | ASDQGVANYGYT
12 | TRBV6-5 | ASSKQGSVQPQH
13 | TRBV6-5 | ASSYSSQGGYEQY
12 | TRBV7-2 | ASSLVGGEYEQY
12 | TRBV7-2 | ASSLSGGGNTIY
14 | TRBV5-1 | ASRPGTRGLSYEQY
12 | TRBV10-3 | AIRLAGDTGELF
10 | TRBV11-2 | ASSFSGWGAF
15 | TRBV15 | ATSRETSILPHYEQY
12 | TRBV19 | ASSINGGTDTQY
16 | TRBV7-3 | ASSSPGTSGGLADTQY
13 | TRBV4-1 | ASSQDPGWDYGYT
12 | TRBV10-3 | AITPWDRVGEQY
12 | TRBV9 | ASSGGQGLNTIY
8 | TRBV24-1 | ATTTDTIY
11 | TRBV24-1 | ATSEPGQGGQY
13 | TRBV4-1 | ASSQAPGITEGYT
11 | TRBV5-4 | ASSLQGSNEQY
14 | TRBV5-1 | ASSLRGGPRNNEQF
11 | TRBV25-1 | ASSHRVTTEAF
15 | TRBV7-8 | ASSLAAGLSSYNEQF
15 | TRBV15 | ATSREYIGTVNEKLF
12 | TRBV5-4 | ASSSPGQPEKLF
12 | TRBV6-6 | ASSSFRANEKLF
14 | TRBV5-1 | ASSLGQGASGNTIY
16 | TRBV9 | ASSVRPGTGESYNEQF
16 | TRBV9 | ASSVVASGGPSTDTQY
14 | TRBV4-2 | ASSQDLASPSYEQY
17 | TRBV7-9 | ASSQSSGQGTRDNTEAF
9 | TRBV28 | ASSLNNEQY
12 | TRBV6-5 | ASSSRQSGNTIY
14 | TRBV18 | ASSQTGGNQRETQY
17 | TRBV14 | ASSQDSKSGRAFRDEQF
14 | TRBV28 | ASRHLSLSDTGELF
13 | TRBV7-2 | ASSLAWDRPETQY
13 | TRBV4-1 | ASSLREDRSYEQY
13 | TRBV5-4 | ASSPGLATVNEQF
11 | TRBV7-2 | ASSLPGSDTQY
13 | TRBV28 | ASNPLGQFNYGYT
14 | TRBV7-9 | ASSLEGFDMADTQY
12 | TRBV5-4 | ASSVQGNNSPLH
11 | TRBV7-2 | ASKDSHLAEAF
12 | TRBV13 | ASSSGQGIEKLF